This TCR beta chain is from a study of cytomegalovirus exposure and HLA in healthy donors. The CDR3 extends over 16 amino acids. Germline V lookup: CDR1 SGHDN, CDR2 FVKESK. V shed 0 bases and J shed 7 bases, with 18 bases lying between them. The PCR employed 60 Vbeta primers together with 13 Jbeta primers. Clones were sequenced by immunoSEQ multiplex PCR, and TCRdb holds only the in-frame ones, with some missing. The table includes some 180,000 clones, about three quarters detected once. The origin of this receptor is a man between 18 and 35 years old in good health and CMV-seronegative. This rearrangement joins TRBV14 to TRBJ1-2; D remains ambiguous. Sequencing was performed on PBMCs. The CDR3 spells CASSQEVYPTLGGYTF. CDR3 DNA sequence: TGTGCCAGCAGCCAAGAAGTGTACCCGACTTTGGGTGGCTACACCTTC.